The 18 T cell receptor beta chains given below trace back to one sample, sequenced in a study of T-cell memory formation after mild COVID-19. In TCRdb, the 5' RACE reads were re-called with MiXCR into one record per CDR3 protein. In the table there are approximately 250,000 distinct CDR3 sequences, about 16% of which are singletons. Sequencing input: PBMCs or a T cell subset sorted from them (not recorded which). The receptors here all came from a man aged 18 to 30 who had mild COVID-19 (a few samples of this study predate the infection). Cell type and time point are not known.

DNA of the CDR3: TGTGCCAGCGGTCTGGAGGCTAGCGGGGGGGCCACAGATACGCAGTATTTT. It is translated as CASGLEASGGATDTQYF. This chain uses TRBV5-6 with TRBJ2-3; 12 bases line up with TRBD2. Germline V lookup: CDR1 SGHDT, CDR2 YYEEEE. V lost 7 bases to trimming and J lost 2 bases; unmatched junction nucleotides: 11. The CDR3 loop spans 17 amino acids.

V is TRBV20-1 and J is TRBJ1-3; no clear D. The germline V gene encodes CDR1 DFQATT and CDR2 SNEGSKA (reference sequence). The CDR3 contains 14 residues. The V end lost 0 bases, the J end lost 0 bases, and 6 bases lay between the germline ends. CDR3 loop: CSARDTNSGNTIYF. The CDR3 region has the DNA TGCAGTGCTAGAGACACAAACTCTGGAAACACCATATATTTT.

The chain uses TRBV4-1 and TRBJ2-7; D is tentatively TRBD1 or TRBD2 (5 bases each). The CDR3 is made up of 14 amino acids. Germline CDR1 reads MGHRA; CDR2 reads YSYEKL. V was clipped by 4 bases and J by 5 bases, with 15 bases between them. The CDR3 sequence: CASSLKRGADEQYV. The CDR3 DNA sequence: TGCGCCAGCAGCCTCAAGAGAGGGGCGGACGAGCAGTACGTC.

This clonotype turned up a few times. The rearrangement links TRBV29-1 to TRBJ2-1; tentative D call: TRBD1 (6 bases). Trimming removed 6 bases at V and 7 bases at J, with 16 bases between. CDR3 length: 13 amino acids. The germline CDR1 and CDR2 sequences are SQVTM and ANQGSEA. CDR3 residues: CSVPIGGWNEQFF. Written as DNA, the CDR3 is TGCAGCGTACCTATAGGGGGTTGGAATGAGCAGTTCTTC.

This clonotype was seen more than once but under ten times. J is TRBJ1-5 and V is TRBV10-3; 7 bases match TRBD1. J gave up 5 bases and V 2 bases, and 6 bases lay outside the gene matches. Germline CDR1 ENHRY, CDR2 SYGVKD. The CDR3 length is 15 residues. The chain's CDR3 is CAISEPGQDDQPQHF. DNA for the CDR3: TGTGCCATCAGTGAGCCAGGACAGGATGATCAGCCCCAGCATTTT.

The J gene is TRBJ1-5, the V gene TRBV30; 8 nucleotides match TRBD1. This CDR3 comprises 14 residues. Germline V gives CDR1 GTSNPN, CDR2 SVGIG (reference sequence). V gave up 4 bases and J gave up 6 bases; unmatched junction bases: 8. The DNA for the CDR3 is TGTGCCTGGACCAGGACAGGGCTGCTTCAGCCCCAGCATTTT. Translation: CAWTRTGLLQPQHF.

This clonotype was picked up many times. The gene calls are TRBV20-1 and TRBJ2-7; TRBD1 is a possible D gene (5 bases). The V gene's germline CDR1 is DFQATT and CDR2 SNEGSKA (reference sequence). This CDR3 has 14 residues. V gave up 5 bases and J gave up 5 bases, with 19 bases separating them. Written as DNA, the CDR3 is TGCAGTGCTGTCCCCCTGGGGCGTTTCCACGAGCAGTACTTC. The encoded protein is CSAVPLGRFHEQYF.

This clonotype was seen a few times. The CDR3: CASIRRLAGDDTQYF. The DNA of the CDR3 is TGTGCCAGCATAAGGCGACTAGCGGGGGACGATACGCAGTATTTT. This chain joins TRBV7-9 and TRBJ2-3; TRBD2 matches 12 bases. Germline V gene sequence: CDR1 SEHNR, CDR2 FQNEAQ (reference sequence). J lost 6 bases, V lost 7 bases, and 8 bases had no gene match. CDR3 length: 15 amino acids. The variable domain in full, with the rest retrieved from reference TRBV7-9 and TRBJ2-3, is DTGVSQNPRHKITKRGQNVTFRCDPISEHNRLYWYRQTLGQGPEFLTYFQNEAQLEKSRLLSDRFSAERPKGSFSTLEIQRTEQGDSAMYLCASIRRLAGDDTQYFGPGTRLTVL.

In this sample, this clonotype turned up a few times. The rearrangement joins TRBV5-1 to TRBJ1-2; 7 nucleotides line up with TRBD1. Germline assignment: CDR1 SGHRS and CDR2 YFSETQ. This CDR3 region has 12 residues. With V trimmed by 4 bases and J by 8 bases, 5 bases remained unmatched. CDR3 DNA sequence: TGCGCCAGCAGCAAAGACAGGGACGGCTACACCTTC. Translated, it gives CASSKDRDGYTF.

V is TRBV7-9 and J is TRBJ2-1; no reliable D call. The CDR3 is made up of 13 amino acids. CDR1 and CDR2 from the germline V gene are SEHNR and FQNEAQ (reference sequence). Trimming pared 4 bases from V and 6 bases from J, leaving 10 bases between. The CDR3 sequence is CASSSPSLNEQFF. The CDR3 DNA is TGTGCCAGCAGCTCCCCCAGCCTCAATGAGCAGTTCTTC.

The chain is built from TRBV5-5 and TRBJ1-3, with a tentative D call TRBD1 (6 bases). Looked up from germline, CDR1 is SGHKS and CDR2 is YYEKEE (reference sequence). V shed 4 bases and J shed 2 bases, with 13 bases lying between them. The CDR3 contains 15 residues. The CDR3 loop is CASSTLPGAGNTIYF. The CDR3 coding sequence is TGTGCCAGCAGCACCCTCCCAGGGGCTGGAAACACCATATATTTT. The entire variable domain, with the rest obtained from reference TRBV5-5 and TRBJ1-3, is as follows: DAGVTQSPTHLIKTRGQQVTLRCSPISGHKSVSWYQQVLGQGPQFIFQYYEKEERGRGNFPDRFSARQFPNYSSELNVNALLLGDSALYLCASSTLPGAGNTIYFGEGSWLTVV.

This clonotype came up a few times. This chain links TRBV7-2 with TRBJ1-2; 7 nucleotides agree with TRBD1. CDR3 length equals 14 residues. CDR1 and CDR2 (germline): SGHTA, FQGNSA. J lost 7 bases, V lost 5 bases, and 10 bases had no gene match. The CDR3 coding sequence is TGTGCCAGCAGCATACTCGGAGGGGGCTCTGGCTACACCTTC. Protein: CASSILGGGSGYTF.

This clonotype was observed many times. The chain uses TRBV5-1 and TRBJ2-7, with 8 bases matching TRBD1. Germline CDR1 and CDR2: SGHRS and YFSETQ. The CDR3 is 15 residues long. V was clipped by 0 bases and J by 3 bases; unmatched bases: 5. This CDR3 reads CASSLGPGQGYEQYF. In nucleotides, the CDR3 is TGCGCCAGCAGCTTGGGACCTGGACAGGGCTACGAGCAGTACTTC.

The chain has TRBV29-1 and TRBJ1-1, with D possibly TRBD1 on 5 matching bases. CDR1 and CDR2 from the germline V gene are SQVTM and ANQGSEA. V lost 4 bases to trimming and J lost 4 bases, with 7 bases between them. The CDR3 loop spans 11 amino acids. The CDR3: CSVGGITEAFF. The CDR3 nucleotides are TGCAGCGTTGGGGGGATCACTGAAGCTTTCTTT.

This chain links TRBV3-1 with TRBJ2-1; TRBD1 or TRBD2 may be the D gene (5 bases each). The CDR3 is 17 residues long. With 2 bases removed from V and 1 base from J, the gap between germline ends came to 15 bases. CDR1 is LGHDT and CDR2 is YNNKEL in the germline V gene (reference sequence). The CDR3 region has the DNA TGTGCCAGCAGCCAACTGAGGGGCACCCCTTCCTACAATGAGCAGTTCTTC. Translated, it gives CASSQLRGTPSYNEQFF.

V is TRBV15 and J is TRBJ2-3; D is unresolved. There are 13 residues in the CDR3. The V end lost 0 bases, the J end lost 4 bases, and 5 bases lay between the germline ends. Germline lookup yields CDR1 LNHNV and CDR2 YYDKDF (reference sequence). The CDR3 spells CATSRDQADTQYF. The CDR3 coding sequence is TGTGCCACCAGCAGAGATCAGGCAGATACGCAGTATTTT.

CDR3 coding DNA: TGTGCCAGCAGCAGAGAGCTGACCGGGGCCAACGTCCTGACTTTC. Translating it yields CASSRELTGANVLTF. V gene TRBV7-2 combines with J gene TRBJ2-6; D uncertain. This CDR3 spans 15 amino acids. V was shortened by 5 bases and J by 4 bases, with 12 bases between the two germline ends. CDR1 and CDR2 from the germline V gene are SGHTA and FQGNSA.

The CDR3 is CASSPETGGIETQYF. As DNA, the CDR3 is TGTGCCAGCAGCCCGGAGACAGGGGGAATAGAGACCCAGTACTTC. This rearrangement joins TRBV5-5 to TRBJ2-5, with 9 positions matching TRBD1. With 4 bases clipped from V and 4 bases from J, the junction kept 8 bases outside the gene matches. Germline V gives CDR1 SGHKS, CDR2 YYEKEE (reference sequence). This CDR3 comprises 15 residues.